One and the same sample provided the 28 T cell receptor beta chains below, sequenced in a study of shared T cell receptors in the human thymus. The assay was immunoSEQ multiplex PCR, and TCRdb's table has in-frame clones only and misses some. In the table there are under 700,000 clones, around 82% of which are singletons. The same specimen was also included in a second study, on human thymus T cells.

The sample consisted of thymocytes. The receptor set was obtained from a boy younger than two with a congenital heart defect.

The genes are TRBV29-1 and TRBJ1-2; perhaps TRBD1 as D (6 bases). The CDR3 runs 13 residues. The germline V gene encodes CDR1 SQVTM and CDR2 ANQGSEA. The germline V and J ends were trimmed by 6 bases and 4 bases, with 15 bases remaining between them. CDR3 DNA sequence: TGCAGCGTAGGTCCTCGGGACACCTATGGCTACACCTTC. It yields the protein CSVGPRDTYGYTF.

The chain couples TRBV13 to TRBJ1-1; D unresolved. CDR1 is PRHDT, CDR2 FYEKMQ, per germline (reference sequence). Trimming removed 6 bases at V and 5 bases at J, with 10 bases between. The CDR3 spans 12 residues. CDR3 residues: CASSTRRTEAFF. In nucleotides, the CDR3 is TGTGCCAGCAGTACCCGGAGGACTGAAGCTTTCTTT.

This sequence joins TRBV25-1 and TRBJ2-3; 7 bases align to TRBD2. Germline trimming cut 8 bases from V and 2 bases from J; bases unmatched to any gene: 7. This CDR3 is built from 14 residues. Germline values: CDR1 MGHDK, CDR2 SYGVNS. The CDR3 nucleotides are TGTGCCAGCCTGTGGGGGAGGGCCACAGATACGCAGTATTTT. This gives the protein CASLWGRATDTQYF.

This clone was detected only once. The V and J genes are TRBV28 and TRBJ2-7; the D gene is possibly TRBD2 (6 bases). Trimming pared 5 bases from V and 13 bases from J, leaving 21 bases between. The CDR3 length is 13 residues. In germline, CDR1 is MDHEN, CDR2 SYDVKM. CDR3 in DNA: TGTGCCAGCAGTAGTAGCGGCGGGGTTTTGGATTACTTC. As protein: CASSSSGGVLDYF.

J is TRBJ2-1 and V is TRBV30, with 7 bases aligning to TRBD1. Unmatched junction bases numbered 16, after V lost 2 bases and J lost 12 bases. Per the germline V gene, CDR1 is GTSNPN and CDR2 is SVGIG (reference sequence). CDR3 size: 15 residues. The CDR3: CAWSPSLDRAPMQFF. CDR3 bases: TGTGCCTGGAGTCCCTCCTTAGACAGGGCACCCATGCAGTTCTTC.

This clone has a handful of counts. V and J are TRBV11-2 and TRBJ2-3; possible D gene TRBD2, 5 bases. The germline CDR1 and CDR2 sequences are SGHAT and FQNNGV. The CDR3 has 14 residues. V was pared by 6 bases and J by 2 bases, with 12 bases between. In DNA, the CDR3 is TGTGCCAGCAGTTCGAGGGAGACCACAGATACGCAGTATTTT. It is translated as CASSSRETTDTQYF.

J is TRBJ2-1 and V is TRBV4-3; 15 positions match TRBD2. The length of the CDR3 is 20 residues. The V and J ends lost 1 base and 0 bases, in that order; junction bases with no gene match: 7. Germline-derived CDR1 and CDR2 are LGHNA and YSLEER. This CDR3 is CASSQVWGLAGGSSYNEQFF. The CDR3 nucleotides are TGCGCCAGCAGCCAAGTGTGGGGACTAGCGGGAGGTAGCTCCTACAATGAGCAGTTCTTC.

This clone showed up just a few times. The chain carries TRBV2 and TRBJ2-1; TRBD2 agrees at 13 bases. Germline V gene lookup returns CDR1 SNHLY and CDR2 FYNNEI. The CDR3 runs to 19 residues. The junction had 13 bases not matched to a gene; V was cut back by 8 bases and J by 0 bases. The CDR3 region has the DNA TGTGCCAGCTCCAGGACTAGCGGGAGAACTGCCCACTCCTACAATGAGCAGTTCTTC. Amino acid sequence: CASSRTSGRTAHSYNEQFF.

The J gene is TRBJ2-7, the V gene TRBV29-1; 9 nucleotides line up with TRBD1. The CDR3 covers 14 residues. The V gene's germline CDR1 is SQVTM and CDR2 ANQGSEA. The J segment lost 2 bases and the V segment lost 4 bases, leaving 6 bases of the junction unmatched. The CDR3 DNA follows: TGCAGCGTTGCAGAAGACAGGGGGGCCTACGAGCAGTACTTC. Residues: CSVAEDRGAYEQYF.

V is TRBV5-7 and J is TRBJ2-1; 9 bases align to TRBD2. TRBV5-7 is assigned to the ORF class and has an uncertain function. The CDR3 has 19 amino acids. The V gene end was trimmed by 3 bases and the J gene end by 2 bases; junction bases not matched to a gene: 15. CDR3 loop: CASSSAIGSSGTAYNEQFF. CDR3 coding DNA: TGTGCCAGCAGCTCCGCTATCGGATCTAGCGGGACAGCCTACAATGAGCAGTTCTTC.

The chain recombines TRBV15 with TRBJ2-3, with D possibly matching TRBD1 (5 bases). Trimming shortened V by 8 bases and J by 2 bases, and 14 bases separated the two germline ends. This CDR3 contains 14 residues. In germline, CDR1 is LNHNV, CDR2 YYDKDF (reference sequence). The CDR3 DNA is TGTGCCACCCTAGACAGAAACCACACAGATACGCAGTATTTT. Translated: CATLDRNHTDTQYF.

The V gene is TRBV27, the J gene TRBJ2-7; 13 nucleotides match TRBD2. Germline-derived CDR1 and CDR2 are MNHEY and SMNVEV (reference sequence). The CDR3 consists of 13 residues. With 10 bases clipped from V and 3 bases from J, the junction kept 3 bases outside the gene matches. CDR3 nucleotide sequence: TGTGCCATCGGGACTAGCGGGGTCTACGAGCAGTACTTC. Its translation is CAIGTSGVYEQYF.

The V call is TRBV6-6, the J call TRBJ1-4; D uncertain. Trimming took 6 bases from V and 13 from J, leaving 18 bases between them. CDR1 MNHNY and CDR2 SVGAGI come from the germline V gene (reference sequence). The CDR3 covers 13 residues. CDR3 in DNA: TGTGCCAGCAGCCGTACGAAACGGAGTAGACTGTTTTTT. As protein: CASSRTKRSRLFF.

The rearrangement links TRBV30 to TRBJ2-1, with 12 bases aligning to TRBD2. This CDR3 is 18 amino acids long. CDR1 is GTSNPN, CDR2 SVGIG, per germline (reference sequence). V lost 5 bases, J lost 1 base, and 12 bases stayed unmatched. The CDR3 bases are TGTGCCTGGGCTCGGACTAGCGGGACCATTTTATCCTACAATGAGCAGTTCTTC. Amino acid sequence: CAWARTSGTILSYNEQFF.

CDR3 DNA sequence: TGTGCCAGCAGCCAAGTGGGCAGCTATGGCTACACCTTC. This translates into CASSQVGSYGYTF. This chain connects TRBV14 to TRBJ1-2; D not certain. The CDR3 contains 13 residues. Per the germline V gene, CDR1 is SGHDN and CDR2 is FVKESK. Trimming took 1 base from V and 4 from J, leaving 7 bases between them.

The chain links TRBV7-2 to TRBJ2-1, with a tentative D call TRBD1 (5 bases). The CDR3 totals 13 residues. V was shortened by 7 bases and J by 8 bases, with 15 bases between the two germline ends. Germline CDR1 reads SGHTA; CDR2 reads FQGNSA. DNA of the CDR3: TGTGCCAGCATCCCACGACAGTGCGATGAGCAGTTCTTC. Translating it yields CASIPRQCDEQFF.

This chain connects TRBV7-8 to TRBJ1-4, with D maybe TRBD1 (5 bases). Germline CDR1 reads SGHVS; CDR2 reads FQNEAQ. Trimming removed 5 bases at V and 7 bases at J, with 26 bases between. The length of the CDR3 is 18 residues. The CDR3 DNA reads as TGTGCCAGCAGCACCTCCCGGGGCAGGGAGGCCCTAAGTGAAAAACTGTTTTTT. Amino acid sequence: CASSTSRGREALSEKLFF.

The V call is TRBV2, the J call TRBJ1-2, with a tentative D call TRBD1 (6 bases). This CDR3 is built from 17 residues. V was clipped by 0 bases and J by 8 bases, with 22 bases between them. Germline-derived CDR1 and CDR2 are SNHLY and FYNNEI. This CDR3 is CASSEAVYGKGGGGYTF. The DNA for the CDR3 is TGTGCCAGCAGTGAAGCGGTATACGGAAAGGGTGGGGGCGGCTACACCTTC.

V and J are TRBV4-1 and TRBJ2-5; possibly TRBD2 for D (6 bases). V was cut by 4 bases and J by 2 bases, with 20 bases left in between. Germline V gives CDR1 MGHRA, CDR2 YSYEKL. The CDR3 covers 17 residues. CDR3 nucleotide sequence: TGCGCCAGCAGCCCCCCTAGCGCCCTCCCCAGGCAAGAGACCCAGTACTTC. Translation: CASSPPSALPRQETQYF.

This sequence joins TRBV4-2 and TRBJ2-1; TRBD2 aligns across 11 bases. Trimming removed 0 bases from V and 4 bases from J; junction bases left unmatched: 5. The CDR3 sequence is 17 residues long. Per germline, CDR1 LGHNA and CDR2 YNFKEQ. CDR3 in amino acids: CASSQDSASGRYNEQFF. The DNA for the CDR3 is TGTGCCAGCAGCCAAGATTCGGCTAGCGGGAGGTACAATGAGCAGTTCTTC.

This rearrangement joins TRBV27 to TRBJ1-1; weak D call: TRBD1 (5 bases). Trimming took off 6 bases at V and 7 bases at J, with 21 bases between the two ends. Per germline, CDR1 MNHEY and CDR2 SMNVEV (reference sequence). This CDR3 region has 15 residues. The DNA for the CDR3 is TGTGCCAGCAGCTACAGACAGATTAAGACCGATGAAGCTTTCTTT. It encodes CASSYRQIKTDEAFF.

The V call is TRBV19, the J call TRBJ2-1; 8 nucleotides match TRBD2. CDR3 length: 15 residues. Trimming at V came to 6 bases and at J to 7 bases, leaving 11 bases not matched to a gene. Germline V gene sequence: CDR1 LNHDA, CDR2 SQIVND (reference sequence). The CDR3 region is CASSIIAGPGNEQFF. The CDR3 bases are TGTGCCAGTAGCATCATAGCGGGGCCTGGGAATGAGCAGTTCTTC.

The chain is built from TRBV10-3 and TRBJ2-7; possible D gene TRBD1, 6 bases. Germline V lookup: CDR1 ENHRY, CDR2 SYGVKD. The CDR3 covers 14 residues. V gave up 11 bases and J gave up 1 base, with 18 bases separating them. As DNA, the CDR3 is TGTGCCCCAGAGCCCGCAGGGGCTTCCTACGAGCAGTACTTC. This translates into CAPEPAGASYEQYF.

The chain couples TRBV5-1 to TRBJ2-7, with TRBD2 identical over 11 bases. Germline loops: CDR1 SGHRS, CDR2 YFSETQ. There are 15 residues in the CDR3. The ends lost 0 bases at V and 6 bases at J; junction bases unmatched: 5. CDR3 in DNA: TGCGCCAGCAGCTTGGTAACTAGCGGGAGTGGCGAGCAGTACTTC. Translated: CASSLVTSGSGEQYF.

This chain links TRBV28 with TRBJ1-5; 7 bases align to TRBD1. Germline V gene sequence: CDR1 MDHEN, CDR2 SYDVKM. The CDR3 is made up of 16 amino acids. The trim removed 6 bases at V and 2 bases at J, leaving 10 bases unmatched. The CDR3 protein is CASRSQGVRGNQPQHF. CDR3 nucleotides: TGTGCCAGCAGGTCCCAGGGGGTTAGGGGCAATCAGCCCCAGCATTTT.

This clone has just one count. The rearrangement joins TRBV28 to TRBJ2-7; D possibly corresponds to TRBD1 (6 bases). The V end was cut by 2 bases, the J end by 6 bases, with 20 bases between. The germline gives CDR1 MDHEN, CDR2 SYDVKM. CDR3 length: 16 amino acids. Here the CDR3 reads CASSLEYRALYAEQYF. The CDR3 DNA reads TGTGCCAGCAGTTTAGAATACAGGGCCCTCTACGCCGAGCAGTACTTC. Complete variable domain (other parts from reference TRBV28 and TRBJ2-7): DVKVTQSSRYLVKRTGEKVFLECVQDMDHENMFWYRQDPGLGLRLIYFSYDVKMKEKGDIPEGYSVSREKKERFSLILESASTNQTSMYLCASSLEYRALYAEQYFGPGTRLTVT.

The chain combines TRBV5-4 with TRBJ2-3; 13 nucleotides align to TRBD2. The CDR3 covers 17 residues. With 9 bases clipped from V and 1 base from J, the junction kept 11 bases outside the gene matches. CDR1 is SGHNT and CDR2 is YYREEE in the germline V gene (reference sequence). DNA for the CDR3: TGTGCCACCGGACTAGCGGGAGAGACGCCCTGCACAGATACGCAGTATTTT. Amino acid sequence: CATGLAGETPCTDTQYF.

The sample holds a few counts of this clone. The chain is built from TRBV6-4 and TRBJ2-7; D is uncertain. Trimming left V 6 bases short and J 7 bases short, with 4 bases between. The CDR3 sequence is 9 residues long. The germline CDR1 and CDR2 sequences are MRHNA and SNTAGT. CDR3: CASRREQYF. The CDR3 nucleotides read TGTGCCAGCAGGAGGGAGCAGTACTTC.